These T cell receptor beta chains were read from a single sample in a study of PD-1 blockade in classical Hodgkin lymphoma. Libraries were prepared by immunoSEQ multiplex PCR; TCRdb keeps only in-frame clonotypes and omits some of them. The sample yields just under 30,000 clones, 85% seen once. The specimen was CD4+ T cells from blood, collected at baseline. These receptors were collected from a human donor with classical Hodgkin lymphoma. Each CDR3 is given with its conserved first and last residue. Fields, in order: clone size, V gene, D gene, J gene, CDR3 protein, CDR3 DNA. D genes are given only for firm matches. Part of the rows lack a size; the others show once, few, many or a class for expanded clones.

>.|TRBV5-8|.|TRBJ2-1
CASSQGTNWGYNEQFF
TGTGCCAGCAGCCAAGGGACAAACTGGGGGTACAATGAGCAGTTCTTC
>.|TRBV9|.|TRBJ1-4
CASSVEGEKLFF
TGTGCCAGCAGCGTAGAAGGTGAAAAACTGTTTTTT
>.|TRBV6-1|.|TRBJ1-5
CASSQQVTLNQPQHF
TGTGCCAGCAGCCAACAGGTAACTCTCAATCAGCCCCAGCATTTT
>.|TRBV12-5|TRBD1|TRBJ2-2
CASGLGQPGGGELFF
TGTGCTAGTGGTCTTGGACAGCCAGGGGGCGGGGAGCTGTTTTTT
>.|TRBV7-6|TRBD1|TRBJ2-7
CASSPDRGLGEQYF
TGTGCCAGCAGCCCAGACAGGGGGCTCGGCGAGCAGTACTTC
>.|TRBV5-8|.|TRBJ2-3
CASIPAVGTDTQYF
TGTGCCAGCATCCCAGCGGTGGGCACAGATACGCAGTATTTT
>.|TRBV19|TRBD2|TRBJ2-1
CAISRAGEGNEQFF
TGTGCCATCTCAAGAGCGGGAGAAGGGAATGAGCAGTTCTTC
>few|TRBV7-9|.|TRBJ2-6
CASSSQGAGANVLTF
TGTGCCAGCAGCTCGCAGGGAGCTGGGGCCAACGTCCTGACTTTC
>.|TRBV4-1|TRBD1|TRBJ2-7
CASSHSRDGQGSYEQYF
TGCGCCAGCAGCCATTCAAGAGACGGACAGGGGTCCTACGAGCAGTACTTC
>once|TRBV28|.|TRBJ2-3
CASSPRGVDTQYF
TGTGCCAGCAGTCCCCGAGGAGTCGATACGCAGTATTTT
>few|TRBV5-1|.|TRBJ2-5
CASSEQGPQETQYF
TGCGCCAGCAGCGAACAGGGACCCCAAGAGACCCAGTACTTC
>.|TRBV27|.|TRBJ2-2
CASRRVGTLNTGELFF
TGTGCCAGCAGGAGGGTCGGGACTCTTAACACCGGGGAGCTGTTTTTT
>few|TRBV6-5|.|TRBJ1-2
CASSSFDYGYTF
TGTGCCAGCAGTTCGTTCGACTATGGCTACACCTTC
>.|TRBV28|TRBD2|TRBJ2-3
CASSPPLVAGEGDTQYF
TGTGCCAGCAGTCCCCCCCTAGTAGCGGGAGAAGGGGATACGCAGTATTTT